This entry describes one T cell receptor (beta chain). These data come from a study of blood T cell repertoires in COVID-19. Study details: Some COVID-19 samples were acute and others convalescent; all came from the United States, Italy and Spain. From T cells, B-cell-depleted T cells, or PBMCs came the material, which was cDNA or gDNA.

How the authors handled the data: By means of reference gene primer amplification, nucleated cell counts were estimated. Only in-frame clones appear in the TCRdb table, and some are missing; sequencing was by immunoSEQ multiplex PCR. The D gene and trimming were derived from the DNA, and the V and J assignments and clone size from that table. Here the sample spans around 270,000 clones, 84% being singletons. The TCR was taken from a man in his fifties or sixties with acute or convalescent COVID-19. Specimen: peripheral blood.

The CDR3 DNA reads as TGTGCCAGCAGACGGGTCGGGGACACCGGGGAGCTGTTTTTT. Its translation is CASRRVGDTGELFF. This sequence joins TRBV5-4 and TRBJ2-2; tentative D call: TRBD2 (5 bases). V was clipped by 5 bases and J by 3 bases, with 11 bases between them. The CDR3 consists of 14 residues. The germline V gene has CDR1 SGHNT and CDR2 YYREEE (reference sequence).